This T cell receptor beta chain originates from a study of control samples from healthy donors and cancer patients. Clones were read by immunoSEQ multiplex PCR, and TCRdb kept only the in-frame ones, dropping some. The table has some 110,000 clones, more than 80% seen once. The CDR3 extends over 17 amino acids. Germline V CDR1 and CDR2: LNHDA, SQIVND (reference sequence). The V segment lost 4 bases and the J segment 5 bases; nucleotides outside the gene matches: 14. Source material: PBMCs. This chain joins TRBV19 and TRBJ1-5; 7 bases agree with TRBD1. This sequence was found in a woman in her forties or fifties with colorectal cancer. CDR3 amino acids: CASSTYGTEGVDQPQHF. CDR3 in DNA: TGTGCCAGTAGTACTTACGGGACAGAAGGAGTTGATCAGCCCCAGCATTTT.